The 27 T cell receptor beta chains given below trace back to one sample, sequenced in a study of T cell repertoires in cytomegalovirus infection. Each CDR3 protein gets one entry after TCRdb re-called the reads with MiXCR. The data contain 100,000 to 150,000 distinct CDR3 sequences, 7% to 10% of them singletons. Sequencing input: PBMCs. The source of these receptors is a human donor in good health (CMV status not recorded). Some clones in this sample may be carry-over from other donors' samples.

In this sample, this clonotype turned up a few times. This chain uses TRBV6-2 or TRBV6-3 with TRBJ2-2, with D possibly matching TRBD1 (6 bases). From germline, CDR1 is MNHEY and CDR2 SVGEGT. V lost 0 bases, J lost 3 bases, and 8 bases lay in between. The CDR3 covers 15 residues. The CDR3 sequence: CASSYSGGDTGELFF. CDR3 nucleotide sequence: TGTGCCAGCAGTTACTCAGGGGGTGACACCGGGGAGCTGTTTTTT.

This chain connects TRBV29-1 to TRBJ2-3; tentative D call: TRBD2 (6 bases). The CDR3 consists of 12 residues. The V and J ends lost 7 bases and 6 bases respectively, with 14 bases between them. CDR1 SQVTM and CDR2 ANQGSEA come from the germline V gene. The CDR3: CSDLHGGDTQYF. CDR3 in DNA: TGCAGCGACCTTCATGGGGGGGATACGCAGTATTTT.

This clonotype was recorded at least ten times. This chain joins TRBV4-2 and TRBJ2-3; D is unresolved. The CDR3 has 15 amino acids. V was cut by 3 bases and J by 0 bases, with 10 bases left in between. Germline V CDR1 and CDR2: LGHNA, YNFKEQ. DNA of the CDR3: TGTGCCAGCAGCCAGGACCAATCCAGCACAGATACGCAGTATTTT. It codes for CASSQDQSSTDTQYF.

This clonotype showed up many times. The rearrangement uses TRBV28 and TRBJ1-1, with D perhaps matching TRBD1 (5 bases). There are 12 residues in the CDR3. CDR1 and CDR2 from the germline V gene are MDHEN and SYDVKM. V was cut by 9 bases and J by 11 bases, with 19 bases left in between. The CDR3 region has the DNA TGTGCCAGTGTTCCGGGACCGGGAAGGGCTTTCTTT. Its protein is CASVPGPGRAFF.

The V call is TRBV7-2, the J call TRBJ2-4; D remains ambiguous. Germline V CDR1 and CDR2: SGHTA, FQGNSA. This CDR3 spans 13 amino acids. Trimming stripped 6 bases from V and 9 bases from J, with 15 bases between. The CDR3 coding sequence is TGTGCCAGCAGAAGGAGAGGTGGAACCATTCAGTACTTC. Residues: CASRRRGGTIQYF.

The table lists this clonotype with many counts. This chain joins TRBV5-4 and TRBJ2-7; TRBD1 might be the D (6 bases). Trimming cost V 4 bases and J 5 bases, with 13 bases left between them. This CDR3 is 13 amino acids long. Germline V gene sequence: CDR1 SGHNT, CDR2 YYREEE (reference sequence). The chain's CDR3 is CASSLRGTDEQYF. The CDR3 DNA is TGTGCCAGCAGCCTCAGGGGTACGGACGAGCAGTACTTC.

This clonotype was detected ten times or more. The V gene is TRBV5-6, the J gene TRBJ1-6; D gene uncertain. V was pared by 4 bases and J by 10 bases, with 9 bases between. Germline V gives CDR1 SGHDT, CDR2 YYEEEE. This CDR3 has 12 amino acids. CDR3 sequence: CASSESTSPLHF. CDR3 in DNA: TGTGCCAGCAGCGAGTCCACATCACCCCTCCACTTT.

This clonotype showed up many times. This chain joins TRBV19 and TRBJ2-7, with 10 bases aligning to TRBD1. Trimming cost V 5 bases and J 3 bases; bases outside gene matches: 7. From germline, CDR1 is LNHDA and CDR2 SQIVND (reference sequence). CDR3 size: 15 residues. This CDR3 reads CASSYGTGDFYEQYF. CDR3 in DNA: TGTGCCAGTAGTTACGGGACAGGGGATTTCTACGAGCAGTACTTC.

This clonotype was seen at least ten times. The V call is TRBV20-1, the J call TRBJ2-1; D could derive from TRBD1 or TRBD2 (6 bases each). Germline V gene lookup returns CDR1 DFQATT and CDR2 SNEGSKA (reference sequence). The CDR3 totals 14 residues. V gave up 6 bases and J gave up 0 bases, with 12 bases separating them. Here the CDR3 DNA reads TGCAGTGCGCGGGACAAAAGCTCCTACAATGAGCAGTTCTTC. Its translation: CSARDKSSYNEQFF.

CDR3 residues: CSARRRAENDYGYTF. Written as DNA, the CDR3 is TGCAGTGCTAGAAGGAGGGCAGAGAACGACTATGGCTACACCTTC. The chain has TRBV20-1 and TRBJ1-2, with D unclear. The germline V gene has CDR1 DFQATT and CDR2 SNEGSKA (reference sequence). The germline V and J ends were trimmed by 2 bases and 3 bases, with 16 bases remaining between them. The CDR3 is 15 amino acids.

There are many counts of this clonotype. The V call is TRBV7-6, the J call TRBJ1-5, with unresolved D. Germline lookup yields CDR1 SGHVS and CDR2 FNYEAQ. Between the trimmed V and J ends, which lost 5 bases and 4 bases, there was a span of 9 bases. The CDR3 totals 13 residues. The CDR3 DNA follows: TGTGCCAGCAGCCCGTTGGGGAATCAGCCCCAGCATTTT. It specifies CASSPLGNQPQHF. Complete variable domain (other parts from reference TRBV7-6 and TRBJ1-5): GAGVSQSPRYKVTKRGQDVALRCDPISGHVSLYWYRQALGQGPEFLTYFNYEAQQDKSGLPNDRFSAERPEGSISTLTIQRTEQRDSAMYRCASSPLGNQPQHFGDGTRLSIL.

This clonotype was picked up many times. The V gene is TRBV29-1, the J gene TRBJ1-5; unclear D gene. The V end was cut by 4 bases, the J end by 6 bases, with 10 bases between. Germline CDR1 reads SQVTM; CDR2 reads ANQGSEA. This CDR3 is 12 amino acids long. The DNA for the CDR3 is TGCAGCGTTGTCGTGGAGGGTCAGCCCCAGCATTTT. The encoded protein is CSVVVEGQPQHF.

This clonotype was picked up many times. This sequence may be a read error, since a much larger clone differs from it by one base. This rearrangement joins TRBV28 to TRBJ1-1; D not resolved. Germline V CDR1 and CDR2: MDHEN, SYDVKM. This CDR3 comprises 11 residues. The V end lost 4 bases, the J end lost 1 base, and 1 base lay between the germline ends. CDR3 protein: CASSWNTEAFF. The CDR3 region has the DNA TGTGCCAGCAGTTGGAACACTGAAGCTTTCTTT.

As concerns this clonotype: Its ends do not fully match the called genes, so a read error is possible. The genes are TRBV20-1 and TRBJ2-5; maybe TRBD1 (5 bases). The CDR3 contains 14 residues. The germline V gene has CDR1 DFQATT and CDR2 SNEGSKA (reference sequence). The CDR3 nucleotides are TGCAGTGCTCGAGACAGACGGCCCCTAGAGACCCAGTACTTC. This translates into CSARDRRPLETQYF.

Ten or more counts support this clonotype. One end of the junction does not line up with germline, which may come from a read error. This sequence joins TRBV7-2 and TRBJ2-7; D possibly corresponds to TRBD2 (7 bases). CDR1 is SGHTA and CDR2 is FQGNSA in the germline V gene. The CDR3 spans 16 residues. DNA for the CDR3: TGTGCCAGCAGCTTATACGGGACCCTTGGCGGGGGCTCTCTTTCTTTC. It yields the protein CASSLYGTLGGGSLSF.

Many counts were recorded for this clonotype. This chain connects TRBV11-1 to TRBJ2-7, with a possible D match to TRBD1 (7 bases). Germline assignment: CDR1 SGHAT and CDR2 FQDESV (reference sequence). The CDR3 runs to 19 residues. V was trimmed by 2 bases and J by 3 bases, leaving 26 bases between them. The chain's CDR3 is CASSLSRMFAGQTNYEQYF. The DNA of the CDR3 is TGTGCCAGCAGCTTATCCCGTATGTTTGCGGGACAGACAAACTACGAGCAGTACTTC.

There are many counts of this clonotype. The chain is built from TRBV5-1 and TRBJ1-6; D remains unclear. Between the trimmed V and J ends, which lost 2 bases and 8 bases, there was a span of 8 bases. Germline lookup yields CDR1 SGHRS and CDR2 YFSETQ. CDR3 size: 13 residues. CDR3 DNA: TGCGCCAGCAGCTTATACCAGGATTCACCCCTCCACTTT. This codes for CASSLYQDSPLHF.

Of note for this clonotype: Here the CDR3 omits its conserved ending phenylalanine or tryptophan, so a read error is the likely source. This CDR3 is CASIPLSGFGYTC. CDR3 sequence (DNA): TGTGCCAGCATTCCCTTGAGTGGATTCGGCTACACCTGC. The J gene is TRBJ1-2, the V gene TRBV28, with D hard to call. V was clipped by 7 bases and J by 8 bases, with 17 bases between them. CDR3 length equals 13 residues. CDR1 and CDR2 from the germline V gene are MDHEN and SYDVKM.

The chain links TRBV6-5 to TRBJ2-7, with 7 bases lining up with TRBD1. The germline gives CDR1 MNHEY, CDR2 SVGAGI. The CDR3 runs to 16 residues. J gave up 4 bases and V 5 bases, and 14 bases lay outside the gene matches. The CDR3 loop reads CASSKFPTGQPYEQYF. Written as DNA, the CDR3 is TGTGCCAGCAGTAAATTCCCCACGGGACAGCCTTACGAGCAGTACTTC.

This clonotype is medium-sized. This sequence joins TRBV18 and TRBJ1-1; 7 nucleotides agree with TRBD1. CDR1 is KGHSH and CDR2 is LQKENI in the germline V gene. CDR3 size: 15 residues. The junction had 12 bases not matched to a gene; V was cut back by 6 bases and J by 5 bases. CDR3 region: CASSPATGLRTEAFF. For the CDR3, the DNA is TGTGCCAGCTCTCCTGCGACAGGGTTAAGAACTGAAGCTTTCTTT. Drawing the rest from reference TRBV18 and TRBJ1-1, the complete variable domain is NAGVMQNPRHLVRRRGQEARLRCSPMKGHSHVYWYRQLPEEGLKFMVYLQKENIIDESGMPKERFSAEFPKEGPSILRIQQVVRGDSAAYFCASSPATGLRTEAFFGQGTRLTVV.

This clonotype was detected ten times or more. The V call is TRBV11-2, the J call TRBJ1-1; D uncertain. The V end was cut by 1 base, the J end by 12 bases, with 9 bases between. Germline V gene lookup returns CDR1 SGHAT and CDR2 FQNNGV. This CDR3 has 11 residues. The CDR3 protein is CASSLVSGTFF. CDR3 coding DNA: TGTGCCAGCAGCTTAGTGTCGGGAACTTTCTTT.

This clonotype turned up a few times. The V and J genes are TRBV2 and TRBJ1-6; D is unclear. Looked up from germline, CDR1 is SNHLY and CDR2 is FYNNEI. Trimming took 2 bases from V and 0 from J, leaving 5 bases between them. The CDR3 loop spans 15 amino acids. CDR3 residues: CASSERSSYNSPLHF. The CDR3 DNA is TGTGCCAGCAGTGAACGGAGCTCCTATAATTCACCCCTCCACTTT.

This clonotype was seen many times. The chain is built from TRBV6-6 and TRBJ2-7; D possibly matches TRBD1 or TRBD2 (5 bases each). V gave up 8 bases and J gave up 2 bases, with 16 bases separating them. Germline assignment: CDR1 MNHNY and CDR2 SVGAGI (reference sequence). The CDR3 runs 14 residues. The CDR3 DNA reads as TGTGCCAGCCGGGACGGAACATACGCCTACGAGCAGTACTTC. Encoded protein: CASRDGTYAYEQYF.

The chain joins TRBV19 to TRBJ1-2; TRBD1 is a possible D gene (5 bases). Germline values: CDR1 LNHDA, CDR2 SQIVND (reference sequence). Between the trimmed V and J ends, which lost 4 bases and 5 bases, there was a span of 17 bases. The CDR3 runs 15 residues. CDR3 protein: CASSTHDREIYGYTF. In DNA, the CDR3 is TGTGCCAGTAGTACCCACGACAGAGAGATATATGGCTACACCTTC.

The table lists this clonotype with a few counts. The chain combines TRBV29-1 with TRBJ2-3; 9 nucleotides line up with TRBD2. The germline CDR1 and CDR2 sequences are SQVTM and ANQGSEA. The length of the CDR3 is 13 residues. The V segment lost 3 bases and the J segment 4 bases; nucleotides outside the gene matches: 2. Written as DNA, the CDR3 is TGCAGCGTTGACCTAGCGGGGTCAGATACGCAGTATTTT. This codes for CSVDLAGSDTQYF.

This clonotype has more than one count but fewer than ten. The chain recombines TRBV6-6 with TRBJ1-3; D possibly corresponds to TRBD1 (5 bases). The CDR3 extends over 17 amino acids. V lost 6 bases and J lost 1, with 19 bases in between. The germline V gene encodes CDR1 MNHNY and CDR2 SVGAGI (reference sequence). CDR3 loop: CASRRGTSDRSGNTIYF. In DNA form, the CDR3 reads TGTGCCAGCAGACGCGGGACCTCCGATCGGTCTGGAAACACCATATATTTT.

The V call is TRBV6-2 or TRBV6-3, the J call TRBJ1-1; D is unclear. Deletions cut 7 bases from V and 1 base from J, with 16 bases between. The CDR3 has 15 amino acids. The germline V gene has CDR1 MNHEY and CDR2 SVGEGT. CDR3 nucleotides: TGTGCCAGCAACCTAATACAGCGCGGGAACACTGAAGCTTTCTTT. Translated, it gives CASNLIQRGNTEAFF.